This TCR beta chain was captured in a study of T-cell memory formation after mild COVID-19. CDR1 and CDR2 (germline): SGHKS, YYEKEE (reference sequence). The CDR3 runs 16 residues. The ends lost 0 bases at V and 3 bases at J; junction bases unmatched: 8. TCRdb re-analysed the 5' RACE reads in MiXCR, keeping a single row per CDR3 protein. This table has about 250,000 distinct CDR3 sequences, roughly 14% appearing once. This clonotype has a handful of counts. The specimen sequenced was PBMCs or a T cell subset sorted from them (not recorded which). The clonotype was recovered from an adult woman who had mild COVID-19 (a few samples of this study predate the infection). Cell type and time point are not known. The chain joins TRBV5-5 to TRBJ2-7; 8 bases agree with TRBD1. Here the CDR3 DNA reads TGTGCCAGCAGCTTGGAGGGCACAGGGGGGTACTACGAGCAGTACTTC. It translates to CASSLEGTGGYYEQYF.